This entry describes one TCR beta chain. The data belong to a study of T cell responses to AZD1222 COVID-19 vaccine. The protocol was immunoSEQ multiplex PCR, while the TCRdb copy is restricted to in-frame clones and leaves out a portion. The sample contains some 130,000 clones, about four fifths of which appear only once. Germline CDR1 is SGHTA and CDR2 is FQGNSA. The ends were cut back, 1 base at V and 4 bases at J, with 10 bases in the middle. This CDR3 contains 14 residues. This receptor was taken from an adult in good health. This chain links TRBV7-2 with TRBJ1-2; a weak D match, TRBD1 (6 bases). Material: peripheral blood, obtained on day 0 of AZD1222 vaccination. In DNA form, the CDR3 reads TGTGCCAGCAGCTTAGAATCGGACAGCTATGGCTACACCTTC. It encodes CASSLESDSYGYTF.